This T cell receptor beta chain was recorded in a study of T-cell reconstitution after alpha-beta-depleted transplantation in children. During its preparation, the TCRbeta library received unique molecular identifiers. TCRdb recomputed calls from the PCR reads with MiXCR, one row per CDR3 protein. The sample records fewer than 550,000 distinct CDR3 sequences, approximately 10% being singletons. V was shortened by 0 bases and J by 4 bases, with 10 bases between the two germline ends. The germline V gene encodes CDR1 SGDLS and CDR2 YYNGEE. This CDR3 contains 14 residues. This clonotype was seen repeatedly, ten times or more. Its antigen is unknown. Findings and limits, study-wide: T-cell numbers and diversity, one year after transplant, stemmed largely from T cells that were newly produced. At around two months after transplant, the alpha-beta T cells were reportedly derived from several hundred expanded clones that came from non-depleted graft cells. Recipient T cells and thymic progenitors that survived were the source of the high TCRbeta diversity seen at day 60 in some patients.

V and J are TRBV9 and TRBJ1-1; D may be TRBD1 (5 bases). This receptor was identified in a female patient aged 2-10 years who had a stem cell transplant for aplastic anemia, so the T cells may come from the graft donor. Sequencing was performed on PBMCs, mostly from graft donor cells, taken 180 days after TCRalphabeta/CD19-depleted stem cell transplant. The CDR3 loop is CASSVEPGPTEAFF. The CDR3 DNA reads TGTGCCAGCAGCGTAGAACCAGGGCCCACTGAAGCTTTCTTT.